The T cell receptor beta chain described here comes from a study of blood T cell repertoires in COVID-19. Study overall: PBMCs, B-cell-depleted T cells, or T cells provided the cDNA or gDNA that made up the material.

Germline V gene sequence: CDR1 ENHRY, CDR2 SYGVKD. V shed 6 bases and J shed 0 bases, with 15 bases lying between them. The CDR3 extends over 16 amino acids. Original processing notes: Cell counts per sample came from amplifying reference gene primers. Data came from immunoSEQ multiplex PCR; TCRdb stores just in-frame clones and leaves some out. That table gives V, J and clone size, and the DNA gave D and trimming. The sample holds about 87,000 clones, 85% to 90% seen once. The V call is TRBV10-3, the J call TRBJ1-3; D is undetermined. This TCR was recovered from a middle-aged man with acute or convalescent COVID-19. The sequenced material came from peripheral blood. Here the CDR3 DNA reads TGTGCCATCAGGGACCCCCTCGGGAGCTCTGGAAACACCATATATTTT. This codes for CAIRDPLGSSGNTIYF.